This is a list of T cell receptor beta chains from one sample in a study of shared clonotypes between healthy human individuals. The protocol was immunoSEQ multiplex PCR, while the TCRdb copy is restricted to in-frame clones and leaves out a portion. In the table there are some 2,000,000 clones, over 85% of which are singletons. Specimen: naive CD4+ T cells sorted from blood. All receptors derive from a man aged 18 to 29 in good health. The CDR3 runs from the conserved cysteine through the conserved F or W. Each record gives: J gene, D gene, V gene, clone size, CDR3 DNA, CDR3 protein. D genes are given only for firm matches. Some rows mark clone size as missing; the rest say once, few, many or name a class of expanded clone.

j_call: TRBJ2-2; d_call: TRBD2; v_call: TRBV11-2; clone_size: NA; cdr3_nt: TGTGCCAGCAGCCTACTAGCGGGAGGAACCGGGGAGCTGTTTTTT; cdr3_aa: CASSLLAGGTGELFF
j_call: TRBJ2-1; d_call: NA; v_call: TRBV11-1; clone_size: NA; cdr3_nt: TGTGCCAGCAGCTCAACGTACTCCTACAATGAGCAGTTCTTC; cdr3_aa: CASSSTYSYNEQFF
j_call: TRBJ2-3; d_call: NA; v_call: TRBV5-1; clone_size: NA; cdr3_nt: TGCGCCAGCAGCTTGGTTCTGGGAACATCCACAGATACGCAGTATTTT; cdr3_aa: CASSLVLGTSTDTQYF
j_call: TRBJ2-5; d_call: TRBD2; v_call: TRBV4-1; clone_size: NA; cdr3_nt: TGCGCCAGCAGCCACGCGACTAGCGGGAGTTCCGAGACCCAGTACTTC; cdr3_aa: CASSHATSGSSETQYF
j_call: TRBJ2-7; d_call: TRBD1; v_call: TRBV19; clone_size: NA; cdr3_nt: TGTGCCAGTAGTAGACCCGGGACAGGGGTCTACGAGCAGTACTTC; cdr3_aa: CASSRPGTGVYEQYF
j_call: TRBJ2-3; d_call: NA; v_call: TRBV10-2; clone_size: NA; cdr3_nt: TGCGCCAGCATGGACTATTCGGCTAGCACAGATACGCAGTATTTT; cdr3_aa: CASMDYSASTDTQYF
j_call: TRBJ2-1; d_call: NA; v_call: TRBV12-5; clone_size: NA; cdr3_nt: TGTGCTAGTGGTTTGGTACAAAATGAGCAGTTCTTC; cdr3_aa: CASGLVQNEQFF
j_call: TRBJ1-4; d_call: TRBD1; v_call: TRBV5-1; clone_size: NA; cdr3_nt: TGCGCCAGCAGCTTCGGGGACAGGGACGTGATTGAAAAACTGTTTTTT; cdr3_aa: CASSFGDRDVIEKLFF
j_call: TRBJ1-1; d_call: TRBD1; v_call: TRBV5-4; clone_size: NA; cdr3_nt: TGTGCCAGCAGCCCAGGGGGACTGAACACTGAAGCTTTCTTT; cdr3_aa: CASSPGGLNTEAFF
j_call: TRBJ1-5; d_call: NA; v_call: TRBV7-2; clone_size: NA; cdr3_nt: TGTGCCAGCAGCCCTGACAGGAATAGCAATCAGCCCCAGCATTTT; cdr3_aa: CASSPDRNSNQPQHF
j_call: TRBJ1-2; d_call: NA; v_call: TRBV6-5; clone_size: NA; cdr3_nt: TGTGCCAGCAGTTACTCGGGGGGCGGGTATGGCTACACCTTC; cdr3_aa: CASSYSGGGYGYTF
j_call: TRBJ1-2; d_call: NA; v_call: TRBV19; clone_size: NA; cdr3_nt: TGTGCCAGTAGTACCGTCTGGGGGGACTATGGCTACACCTTC; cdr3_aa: CASSTVWGDYGYTF
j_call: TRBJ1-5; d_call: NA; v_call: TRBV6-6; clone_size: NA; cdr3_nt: TGTGCCAGCAGCAGTACCCAGCCCCAGCATTTT; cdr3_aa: CASSSTQPQHF
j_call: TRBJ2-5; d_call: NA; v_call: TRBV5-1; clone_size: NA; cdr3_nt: TGCGCCAGCAGCTTCTCCGGGACACCCTTGTACCAAGAGACCCAGTACTTC; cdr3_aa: CASSFSGTPLYQETQYF
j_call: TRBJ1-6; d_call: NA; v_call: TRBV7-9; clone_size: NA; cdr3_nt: TGTGCCAGCAGCGAAACTAGGAATTCACCCCTCCACTTT; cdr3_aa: CASSETRNSPLHF
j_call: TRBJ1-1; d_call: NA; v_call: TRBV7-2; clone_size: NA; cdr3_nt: TGTGCCAGCACTAAAGGGGATAGGGACACTGAAGCTTTCTTT; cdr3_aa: CASTKGDRDTEAFF
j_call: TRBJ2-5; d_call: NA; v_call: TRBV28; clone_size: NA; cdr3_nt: TGTGCCAGCAGTCCCGACAGACGAGAGACCCAGTACTTC; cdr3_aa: CASSPDRRETQYF
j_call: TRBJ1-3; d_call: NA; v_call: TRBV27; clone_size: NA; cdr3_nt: TGTGCCAGCAGTTTATCGAAGGGGAATGGAAACACCATATATTTT; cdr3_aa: CASSLSKGNGNTIYF
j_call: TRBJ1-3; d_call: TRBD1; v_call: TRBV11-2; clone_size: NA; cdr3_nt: TGTGCCAGCAGCCCAAGACAGGGGACAGCTGGAAACACCATATATTTT; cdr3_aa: CASSPRQGTAGNTIYF
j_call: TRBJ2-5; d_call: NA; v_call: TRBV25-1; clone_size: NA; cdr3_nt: TGTGCCAGCAGTGAATACAGGGGGGCCCAAGAGACCCAGTACTTC; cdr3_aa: CASSEYRGAQETQYF
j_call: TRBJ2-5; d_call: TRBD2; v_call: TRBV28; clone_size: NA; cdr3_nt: TGTGCCAGCAGTTCCCCCCCCGGGGGGAGTCAAAGGGAGACCCAGTACTTC; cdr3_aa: CASSSPPGGSQRETQYF
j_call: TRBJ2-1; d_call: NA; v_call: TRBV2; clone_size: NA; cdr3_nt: TGTGCCAGCAGCTTTCTCCCGGGCAATGAGCAGTTCTTC; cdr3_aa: CASSFLPGNEQFF
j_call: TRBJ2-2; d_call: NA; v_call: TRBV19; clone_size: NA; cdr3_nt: TGTGCCAGTAGGGGGGACCTACTTAACACCGGGGAGCTGTTTTTT; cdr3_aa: CASRGDLLNTGELFF
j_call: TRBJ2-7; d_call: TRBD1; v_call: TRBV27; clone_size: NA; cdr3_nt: TGTGCCAGCAGTTTATGGTCGGGGACAGGAGTAGGGGAGCAGTACTTC; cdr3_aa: CASSLWSGTGVGEQYF
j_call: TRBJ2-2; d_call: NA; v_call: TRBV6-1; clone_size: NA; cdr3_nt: TGTGCCAGCAGTGCCCGGACAGCGAACACCGGGGAGCTGTTTTTT; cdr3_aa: CASSARTANTGELFF
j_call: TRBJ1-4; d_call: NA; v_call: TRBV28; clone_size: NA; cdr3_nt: TGTGCCAGCAGGGGATCCGACAGGTATAATGAAAAACTGTTTTTT; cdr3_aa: CASRGSDRYNEKLFF
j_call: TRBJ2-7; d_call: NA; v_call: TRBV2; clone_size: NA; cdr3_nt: TGTGCCAGCCGGGAAGCAGTTGGAGAGCAGTACTTC; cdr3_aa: CASREAVGEQYF
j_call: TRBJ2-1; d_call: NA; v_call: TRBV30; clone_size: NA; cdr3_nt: TGTGCCTGGAGGCCCGTCTCCTCCTACAATGAGCAGTTCTTC; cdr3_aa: CAWRPVSSYNEQFF
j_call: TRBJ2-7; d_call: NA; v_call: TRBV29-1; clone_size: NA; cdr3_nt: TGCAGCGTTGGTATGGGGTTCCCGTCCTACGAGCAGTACTTC; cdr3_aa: CSVGMGFPSYEQYF
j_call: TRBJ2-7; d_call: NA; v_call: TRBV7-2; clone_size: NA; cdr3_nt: TGTGCCAGCAGCTTGGGCCTCGGGGAGCAGTACTTC; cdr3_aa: CASSLGLGEQYF
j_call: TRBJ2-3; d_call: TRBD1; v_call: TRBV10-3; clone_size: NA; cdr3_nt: TGTGCCATCACCGAACGGGACAGGAGCACAGATACGCAGTATTTT; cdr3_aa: CAITERDRSTDTQYF
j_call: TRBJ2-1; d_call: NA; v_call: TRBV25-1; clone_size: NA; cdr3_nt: TGTGCCAGCAGTGAATCTGTGTGGTACAATGAGCAGTTCTTC; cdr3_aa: CASSESVWYNEQFF
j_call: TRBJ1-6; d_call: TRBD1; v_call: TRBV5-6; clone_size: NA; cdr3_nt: TGTGCCAGCAGCTTGAGAGGGACAGGGAATTCACCCCTCCACTTT; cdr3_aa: CASSLRGTGNSPLHF
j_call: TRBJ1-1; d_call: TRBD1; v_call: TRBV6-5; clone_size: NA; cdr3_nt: TGTGCCAGCAGCCGGGACAGTGAAGCTTTCTTT; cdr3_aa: CASSRDSEAFF
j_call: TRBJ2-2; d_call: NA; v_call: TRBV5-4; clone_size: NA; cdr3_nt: TGTGCCAGCAGTCAGCGAGAGGGGGTGGGAACCGGGGAGCTGTTTTTT; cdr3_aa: CASSQREGVGTGELFF
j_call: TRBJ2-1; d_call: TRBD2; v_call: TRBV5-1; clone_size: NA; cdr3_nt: TGCGCCAGCAGCTTGCCCTTGACTAGCGGAGACCAGTTCTTC; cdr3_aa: CASSLPLTSGDQFF
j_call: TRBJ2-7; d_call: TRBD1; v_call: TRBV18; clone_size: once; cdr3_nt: TGTGCCAGCTCACAGGGACAGCTCACCTACGAGCAGTACTTC; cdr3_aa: CASSQGQLTYEQYF
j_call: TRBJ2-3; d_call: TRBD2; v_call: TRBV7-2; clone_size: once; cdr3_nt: TGTGCCAGCAGCCGCCGACTAGCGCCCACGCTGCTGCAGGCAGATACGCAGTATTTT; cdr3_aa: CASSRRLAPTLLQADTQYF
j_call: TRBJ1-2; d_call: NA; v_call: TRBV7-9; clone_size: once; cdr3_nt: TGTGCCAGCAGTACGGCCCCCTATGGCTACACCTTC; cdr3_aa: CASSTAPYGYTF
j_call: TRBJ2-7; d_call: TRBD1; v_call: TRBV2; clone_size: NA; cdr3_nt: TGTGCCAGCAGCGACGGGACAGGGGGAATCTACGAGCAGTACTTC; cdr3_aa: CASSDGTGGIYEQYF
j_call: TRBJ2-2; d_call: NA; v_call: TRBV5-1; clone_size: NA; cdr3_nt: TGCGCCAGCAGCCCTCCGGGGGCCTTCTCCTCACTGAACACCGGGGAGCTGTTTTTT; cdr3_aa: CASSPPGAFSSLNTGELFF
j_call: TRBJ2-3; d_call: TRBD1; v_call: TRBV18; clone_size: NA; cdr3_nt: TGTGCCAGCTCACTCGGACAGGTTCGGACAGATACGCAGTATTTT; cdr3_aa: CASSLGQVRTDTQYF
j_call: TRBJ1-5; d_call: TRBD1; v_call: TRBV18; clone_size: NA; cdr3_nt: TGTGCCAGCTCACCACGAGTGGGACAGGGGGTACCGTATAGCAATCAGCCCCAGCATTTT; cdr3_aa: CASSPRVGQGVPYSNQPQHF
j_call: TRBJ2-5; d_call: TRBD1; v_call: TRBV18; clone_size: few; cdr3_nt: TGTGCCAGCTCACCGGACAGGGGGGAGACCCAGTACTTC; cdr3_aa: CASSPDRGETQYF
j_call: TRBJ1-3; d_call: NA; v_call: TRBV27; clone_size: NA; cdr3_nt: TGTGCCAGCAGTCCCCTTGGGGGGGTGGTCAGCGGACTGTCTGGAAACACCATATATTTT; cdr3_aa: CASSPLGGVVSGLSGNTIYF
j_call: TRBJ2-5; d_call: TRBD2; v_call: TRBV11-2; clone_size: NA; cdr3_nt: TGTGCCAGCAGCTTAGAGGGTCCGGGACTAGCGGGAACCCCTCGGGAGACCCAGTACTTC; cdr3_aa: CASSLEGPGLAGTPRETQYF
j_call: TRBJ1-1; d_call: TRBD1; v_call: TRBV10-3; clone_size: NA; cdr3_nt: TGTGCCATCAGCTCTGGACAGGGGACTGAAGCTTTCTTT; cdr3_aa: CAISSGQGTEAFF
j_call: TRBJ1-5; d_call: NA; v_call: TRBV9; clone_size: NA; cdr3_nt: TGTGCCAGCAGCGTCAATCGACAGAGCAATCAGCCCCAGCATTTT; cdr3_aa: CASSVNRQSNQPQHF
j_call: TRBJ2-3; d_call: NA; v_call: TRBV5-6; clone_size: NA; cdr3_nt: TGTGCCAGCAGCTTGCGTGCAGATACGCAGTATTTT; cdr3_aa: CASSLRADTQYF
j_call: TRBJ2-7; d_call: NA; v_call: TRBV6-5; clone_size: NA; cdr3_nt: TGTGCCAGCAGTTACAAGGGTCCCCACGAGCAGTACTTC; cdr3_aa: CASSYKGPHEQYF
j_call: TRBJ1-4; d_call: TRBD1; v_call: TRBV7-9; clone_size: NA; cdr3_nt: TGTGCCAGCAGCTTAGGGGACAGGGGAAAGGTGCGAGAAAAACTGTTTTTT; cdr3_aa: CASSLGDRGKVREKLFF